A selection of T cell receptor beta chains follows, all from one sample in a study of T cell responses to AZD1222 COVID-19 vaccine. Sequencing used immunoSEQ multiplex PCR; TCRdb keeps in-frame clones, though not all of them. The sample has fewer than 90,000 clones, around 84% seen once. The material was peripheral blood, obtained 28 days after the second AZD1222 dose. All receptors come from an adult who received the AZD1222 COVID-19 vaccine. The CDR3 runs from the conserved cysteine through the conserved F or W. The D gene is left open where the match is weak. Clone size is stated in some rows and not others, as once, few, many or a class when expanded.

V gene: TRBV14; clone size: few; J gene: TRBJ1-2; CDR3 length: 15; D gene: -; CDR3 DNA: TGTGCCAGCATCCCGACGCGGGGGCTTCCGGAGGGCTACACCTTC; CDR3 protein: CASIPTRGLPEGYTF
V gene: TRBV5-1; clone size: once; J gene: TRBJ2-3; CDR3 length: 14; D gene: -; CDR3 DNA: TGCGCCAGCAGCCAGGGCGCCTACACAGATACGCAGTATTTT; CDR3 protein: CASSQGAYTDTQYF
V gene: TRBV4-1; clone size: -; J gene: TRBJ2-1; CDR3 length: 15; D gene: TRBD1; CDR3 DNA: TGCGCCAGCAGCCAACCCGCCAGGGGGCATAATGAGCAGTTCTTC; CDR3 protein: CASSQPARGHNEQFF
V gene: TRBV2; clone size: -; J gene: TRBJ1-2; CDR3 length: 10; D gene: -; CDR3 DNA: TGTGCCAGCAGGTTCCGAGGCTACACCTTC; CDR3 protein: CASRFRGYTF
V gene: TRBV21-1; clone size: few; J gene: TRBJ2-7; CDR3 length: 16; D gene: -; CDR3 DNA: TGTGCCAGCAGCGGGACCGAACAGGGCAGCTCCTACGAGCAGTACTTC; CDR3 protein: CASSGTEQGSSYEQYF
V gene: TRBV18; clone size: few; J gene: TRBJ2-2; CDR3 length: 17; D gene: TRBD1; CDR3 DNA: TGTGCCAGCTCACGCCTCACTGGACAGGGGATTGGCGGGGAGCTGTTTTTT; CDR3 protein: CASSRLTGQGIGGELFF
V gene: TRBV7-9; clone size: -; J gene: TRBJ2-7; CDR3 length: 14; D gene: -; CDR3 DNA: TGTGCCAGCAGCCCGTCTGCCAGCTCCTACGAGCAGTACTTC; CDR3 protein: CASSPSASSYEQYF
V gene: TRBV3-1/TRBV3-2; clone size: -; J gene: TRBJ1-3; CDR3 length: 18; D gene: -; CDR3 DNA: TGTGCCAGCAGCCAAGATGCGACGACAGGCACCTCTGGAAACACCATATATTTT; CDR3 protein: CASSQDATTGTSGNTIYF
V gene: TRBV28; clone size: few; J gene: TRBJ2-1; CDR3 length: 15; D gene: TRBD2; CDR3 DNA: TGTGCCAGCAGTCAAAGCGGGAAATACTACAATGAGCAGTTCTTC; CDR3 protein: CASSQSGKYYNEQFF
V gene: TRBV11-1; clone size: many; J gene: TRBJ1-2; CDR3 length: 11; D gene: -; CDR3 DNA: TGTGCCAGCAGCTTCAGGGGTGGCTACACCTTC; CDR3 protein: CASSFRGGYTF
V gene: TRBV2; clone size: once; J gene: TRBJ1-2; CDR3 length: 15; D gene: TRBD1; CDR3 DNA: TGTGCCAGCAGGGTCTCGTGGACAGGGAGCAATGGCTACACCTTC; CDR3 protein: CASRVSWTGSNGYTF
V gene: TRBV6-5; clone size: -; J gene: TRBJ1-6; CDR3 length: 14; D gene: -; CDR3 DNA: TGTGCCAGCAGTTCAAGCAGGAGGGATTCACCCCTCCACTTT; CDR3 protein: CASSSSRRDSPLHF
V gene: TRBV5-1; clone size: -; J gene: TRBJ2-5; CDR3 length: 16; D gene: TRBD1; CDR3 DNA: TGCGCCAGCAGCTTGCGAACAGGGGGGACCTTAGAGACCCAGTACTTC; CDR3 protein: CASSLRTGGTLETQYF
V gene: TRBV5-1; clone size: -; J gene: TRBJ1-1; CDR3 length: 15; D gene: TRBD1; CDR3 DNA: TGCGCCAGCAGCCCTCCGGGACAGGGTAACACTGAAGCTTTCTTT; CDR3 protein: CASSPPGQGNTEAFF
V gene: TRBV6-1; clone size: -; J gene: TRBJ2-7; CDR3 length: 18; D gene: TRBD2; CDR3 DNA: TGTGCCAGCAGTGAAGAGGCGGTAGCGGGAGGGCCCGCGTACGAGCAGTACTTC; CDR3 protein: CASSEEAVAGGPAYEQYF
V gene: TRBV5-1; clone size: -; J gene: TRBJ2-5; CDR3 length: 12; D gene: -; CDR3 DNA: TGCGCCAGCAGCTTGGACGGGGCGACCCAGTACTTC; CDR3 protein: CASSLDGATQYF
V gene: TRBV25-1; clone size: -; J gene: TRBJ1-1; CDR3 length: 14; D gene: TRBD1; CDR3 DNA: TGTGCCAGCACTGAACAGACAGGGGGCACTGAAGCTTTCTTT; CDR3 protein: CASTEQTGGTEAFF
V gene: TRBV11-2; clone size: -; J gene: TRBJ1-2; CDR3 length: 13; D gene: TRBD1; CDR3 DNA: TGTGCCAGCACCGGACAGGCGGGCTATGGCTACACCTTC; CDR3 protein: CASTGQAGYGYTF
V gene: TRBV2; clone size: -; J gene: TRBJ2-3; CDR3 length: 18; D gene: TRBD2; CDR3 DNA: TGTGCCAGCAGTGGTGTGGGGGGGCTAGCGGGAGATTCAGATACGCAGTATTTT; CDR3 protein: CASSGVGGLAGDSDTQYF
V gene: TRBV19; clone size: -; J gene: TRBJ1-1; CDR3 length: 14; D gene: TRBD1; CDR3 DNA: TGTGCCAGTAGTCTCCGGGGACAGGGCACTGAAGCTTTCTTT; CDR3 protein: CASSLRGQGTEAFF
V gene: TRBV12-3/TRBV12-4; clone size: -; J gene: TRBJ2-5; CDR3 length: 12; D gene: -; CDR3 DNA: TGTGCCAGCAGTTTCCGCGAGGAGACCCAGTACTTC; CDR3 protein: CASSFREETQYF
V gene: TRBV7-3; clone size: -; J gene: TRBJ2-7; CDR3 length: 15; D gene: TRBD2; CDR3 DNA: TGTGCCAGCAGCTTCCAGGGCGGGGGCTCCTACGAGCAGTACTTC; CDR3 protein: CASSFQGGGSYEQYF
V gene: TRBV3-1/TRBV3-2; clone size: -; J gene: TRBJ2-5; CDR3 length: 13; D gene: -; CDR3 DNA: TGTGCCAGCAGCCAGCTAGGGGTAGAGACCCAGTACTTC; CDR3 protein: CASSQLGVETQYF
V gene: TRBV5-4; clone size: -; J gene: TRBJ2-5; CDR3 length: 17; D gene: -; CDR3 DNA: TGTGCCAGCAGCTTGGCCGTCTATGGGGACGGTCAAGAGACCCAGTACTTC; CDR3 protein: CASSLAVYGDGQETQYF
V gene: TRBV5-8; clone size: -; J gene: TRBJ2-5; CDR3 length: 20; D gene: TRBD1; CDR3 DNA: TGTGCCAGCAGCTTGGTCGGGACAGGACAGACGCAATCAAACCAAGAGACCCAGTACTTC; CDR3 protein: CASSLVGTGQTQSNQETQYF
V gene: TRBV7-6; clone size: once; J gene: TRBJ1-2; CDR3 length: 16; D gene: -; CDR3 DNA: TGTGCCAGCAGCTTAAGCGAGGGAGTCCCGACTGGCGGCTACACCTTC; CDR3 protein: CASSLSEGVPTGGYTF
V gene: TRBV19; clone size: -; J gene: TRBJ1-1; CDR3 length: 15; D gene: TRBD1; CDR3 DNA: TGTGCCAGTAGTCCTTGGACAGGGGGCAAGACTGAAGCTTTCTTT; CDR3 protein: CASSPWTGGKTEAFF
V gene: TRBV5-3; clone size: -; J gene: TRBJ2-7; CDR3 length: 14; D gene: -; CDR3 DNA: TGTGCCAGAAGCCTCTCCCAACCCCACTACGAGCAGTACTTC; CDR3 protein: CARSLSQPHYEQYF
V gene: TRBV6-2/TRBV6-3; clone size: few; J gene: TRBJ2-1; CDR3 length: 16; D gene: TRBD2; CDR3 DNA: TGTGCCAGCAGTACCTCGACTAGCGGGAGTAAGAATGAGCAGTTCTTC; CDR3 protein: CASSTSTSGSKNEQFF
V gene: TRBV7-9; clone size: -; J gene: TRBJ1-5; CDR3 length: 14; D gene: -; CDR3 DNA: TGTGCCAGCAGACAGTTGGCAAGCAATCAGCCCCAGCATTTT; CDR3 protein: CASRQLASNQPQHF
V gene: TRBV5-1; clone size: once; J gene: TRBJ1-1; CDR3 length: 13; D gene: -; CDR3 DNA: TGCGCCAGCAGCTTAACTGCAGACACTGAAGCTTTCTTT; CDR3 protein: CASSLTADTEAFF
V gene: TRBV5-1; clone size: -; J gene: TRBJ2-1; CDR3 length: 16; D gene: TRBD2; CDR3 DNA: TGCGCCAGCAGCTCCGCCCGGACTAGCGGGAGCGGTGAGCAGTTCTTC; CDR3 protein: CASSSARTSGSGEQFF
V gene: TRBV10-3; clone size: -; J gene: TRBJ1-2; CDR3 length: 16; D gene: TRBD1; CDR3 DNA: TGTGCCATCAGTGAGCCAAGGACAGGGCCCAACTATGGCTACACCTTC; CDR3 protein: CAISEPRTGPNYGYTF
V gene: TRBV4-2; clone size: once; J gene: TRBJ2-1; CDR3 length: 14; D gene: -; CDR3 DNA: TGTGCCAGCAGCCAAATCCAGGCAGACAATGAGCAGTTCTTC; CDR3 protein: CASSQIQADNEQFF
V gene: TRBV7-7; clone size: -; J gene: TRBJ2-5; CDR3 length: 13; D gene: -; CDR3 DNA: TGTGCTAGCAGCTTAGGCCCACAAGAGACCCAGTACTTC; CDR3 protein: CASSLGPQETQYF
V gene: TRBV5-4; clone size: -; J gene: TRBJ2-7; CDR3 length: 16; D gene: -; CDR3 DNA: TGTGCCAGCAGCCTCGGAGGCAGGGGCCCTTCCTACGAGCAGTACTTC; CDR3 protein: CASSLGGRGPSYEQYF
V gene: TRBV5-5; clone size: -; J gene: TRBJ1-6; CDR3 length: 15; D gene: -; CDR3 DNA: TGTGCCAGCAGCTTGGTCCCAGGCCGTAATTCACCCCTCCACTTT; CDR3 protein: CASSLVPGRNSPLHF
V gene: TRBV5-1; clone size: -; J gene: TRBJ2-3; CDR3 length: 16; D gene: TRBD2; CDR3 DNA: TGCGCCAGCAGCGCTACTAGCGGGGGGCTCCCAGATACGCAGTATTTT; CDR3 protein: CASSATSGGLPDTQYF
V gene: TRBV5-6; clone size: -; J gene: TRBJ2-7; CDR3 length: 16; D gene: -; CDR3 DNA: TGTGCCAGCAGCCGATGGCCGGGGGTGCATTTAGGTGAGCAGTACTTC; CDR3 protein: CASSRWPGVHLGEQYF
V gene: TRBV5-6; clone size: -; J gene: TRBJ1-6; CDR3 length: 14; D gene: -; CDR3 DNA: TGTGCCAGCAGCACGGGACCGACCAATTCACCCCTCCACTTT; CDR3 protein: CASSTGPTNSPLHF
V gene: TRBV6-4; clone size: few; J gene: TRBJ1-5; CDR3 length: 14; D gene: -; CDR3 DNA: TGTGCCAGCAGTGACGGGACTAGCAATCAGCCCCAGCATTTT; CDR3 protein: CASSDGTSNQPQHF
V gene: TRBV7-2; clone size: -; J gene: TRBJ2-1; CDR3 length: 15; D gene: -; CDR3 DNA: TGTGCCAGCAGCCGTGACATATCCTCCTACAATGAGCAGTTCTTC; CDR3 protein: CASSRDISSYNEQFF
V gene: TRBV9; clone size: -; J gene: TRBJ1-4; CDR3 length: 15; D gene: -; CDR3 DNA: TGTGCCAGCAGCGTAGGGCCAGGGGAGGCTGAAAAACTGTTTTTT; CDR3 protein: CASSVGPGEAEKLFF
V gene: TRBV11-2; clone size: -; J gene: TRBJ2-7; CDR3 length: 14; D gene: -; CDR3 DNA: TGTGCCAGCAGCTGGTCGGCGGACTCCTACGAGCAGTACTTC; CDR3 protein: CASSWSADSYEQYF
V gene: TRBV19; clone size: -; J gene: TRBJ1-2; CDR3 length: 17; D gene: TRBD1; CDR3 DNA: TGTGCCAGTAGTGCCACGCTCCAGGGGGCGATAGGCTATGGCTACACCTTC; CDR3 protein: CASSATLQGAIGYGYTF
V gene: TRBV24-1; clone size: -; J gene: TRBJ2-3; CDR3 length: 15; D gene: -; CDR3 DNA: TGTGCCACCAGTGACCCCAGATCGGGGGGCGATACGCAGTATTTT; CDR3 protein: CATSDPRSGGDTQYF
V gene: TRBV7-8; clone size: few; J gene: TRBJ2-4; CDR3 length: 15; D gene: TRBD2; CDR3 DNA: TGTGCCAGCAGCATCAGACTAGCGGCCAAAAACATTCAGTACTTC; CDR3 protein: CASSIRLAAKNIQYF
V gene: TRBV27; clone size: few; J gene: TRBJ1-6; CDR3 length: 13; D gene: -; CDR3 DNA: TGTGCCAGCAGTTTGAGGAGGGACTCACCCCTCCACTTT; CDR3 protein: CASSLRRDSPLHF
V gene: TRBV25-1; clone size: -; J gene: TRBJ2-3; CDR3 length: 14; D gene: -; CDR3 DNA: TGTGCCAGCAGTCCGGGATCCCGAACAGATACGCAGTATTTT; CDR3 protein: CASSPGSRTDTQYF
V gene: TRBV5-4; clone size: -; J gene: TRBJ1-6; CDR3 length: 16; D gene: -; CDR3 DNA: TGTGCCAGCAGCTTGGAGGAAGGACGGATTAATTCACCCCTCCACTTT; CDR3 protein: CASSLEEGRINSPLHF
V gene: TRBV21-1; clone size: once; J gene: TRBJ2-1; CDR3 length: 16; D gene: -; CDR3 DNA: TGTGCCAGCAGCAAAGAGGAGGGTAGCTCCTACAATGAGCAGTTCTTC; CDR3 protein: CASSKEEGSSYNEQFF
V gene: TRBV27; clone size: -; J gene: TRBJ1-1; CDR3 length: 17; D gene: -; CDR3 DNA: TGTGCCAGCTCCCTGTTGGGGGGGCTTATTATGAACACTGAAGCTTTCTTT; CDR3 protein: CASSLLGGLIMNTEAFF
V gene: TRBV27; clone size: -; J gene: TRBJ1-5; CDR3 length: 14; D gene: -; CDR3 DNA: TGTGCCAGCAGTTTCCTGGGGGGCAATCAGCCCCAGCATTTT; CDR3 protein: CASSFLGGNQPQHF
V gene: TRBV27; clone size: -; J gene: TRBJ1-1; CDR3 length: 13; D gene: -; CDR3 DNA: TGTGCCAGCAGGCTGTTCCAGGTAACTGAAGCTTTCTTT; CDR3 protein: CASRLFQVTEAFF
V gene: TRBV7-9; clone size: -; J gene: TRBJ2-3; CDR3 length: 15; D gene: TRBD2; CDR3 DNA: TGTGCCAGCAGCTTCAGCGGGGGGGTAGGAGATACGCAGTATTTT; CDR3 protein: CASSFSGGVGDTQYF
V gene: TRBV27; clone size: once; J gene: TRBJ2-3; CDR3 length: 13; D gene: -; CDR3 DNA: TGTGCCAGCAGGCCAGGGGCCGCAGATACGCAGTATTTT; CDR3 protein: CASRPGAADTQYF
V gene: TRBV7-2; clone size: -; J gene: TRBJ2-7; CDR3 length: 14; D gene: TRBD2; CDR3 DNA: TGTGCCAGCAGCTTTAGCGGGGGCTCCTACGAGCAGTACTTC; CDR3 protein: CASSFSGGSYEQYF
V gene: TRBV7-8; clone size: -; J gene: TRBJ2-5; CDR3 length: 14; D gene: -; CDR3 DNA: TGTGCCAGCAGCTTGCGGACCCTAGGGGAGACCCAGTACTTC; CDR3 protein: CASSLRTLGETQYF